These 20 T cell receptor beta chains share one sample of origin, sequenced in a study of blood T cell repertoires in COVID-19. The repertoire was sequenced with immunoSEQ multiplex PCR; TCRdb's copy has only in-frame clones and lacks some. This table has over 400,000 clones, about nine tenths appearing once. The sample was peripheral blood. These receptors all come from a woman between 25 and 40 years old with active or convalescent COVID-19.

V usage is TRBV10-3 and J usage is TRBJ2-2, with D perhaps matching TRBD2 (6 bases). This CDR3 has 12 amino acids. Germline assignment: CDR1 ENHRY and CDR2 SYGVKD. The V end lost 9 bases, the J end lost 7 bases, and 12 bases lay between the germline ends. The CDR3 loop reads CAMGEAGGELFF. The CDR3 nucleotides are TGTGCCATGGGGGAGGCCGGCGGGGAGCTGTTTTTT.

The chain uses TRBV7-9 and TRBJ1-6; D remains unclear. V lost 1 base to trimming and J lost 9 bases, with 16 bases between them. CDR1 and CDR2 (germline): SEHNR, FQNEAQ (reference sequence). The CDR3 consists of 16 residues. CDR3 region: CASSLDPGKRGSPLHF. DNA for the CDR3: TGTGCCAGCAGCTTAGACCCGGGAAAGCGGGGTTCACCCCTCCACTTT.

This rearrangement joins TRBV6-5 to TRBJ2-5; 7 nucleotides line up with TRBD1. Germline lookup yields CDR1 MNHEY and CDR2 SVGAGI. V dropped 11 bases and J dropped 1; count of bases not matched to a gene: 13. This CDR3 is 15 amino acids long. The CDR3 reads CAASGQVTAQETQYF. The CDR3 nucleotides read TGTGCCGCCTCAGGACAGGTGACAGCCCAAGAGACCCAGTACTTC.

The chain uses TRBV6-2 or TRBV6-3 and TRBJ1-4; 7 bases are shared with TRBD1. Germline assignment: CDR1 MNHEY and CDR2 SVGEGT. This CDR3 is built from 14 residues. J lost 8 bases, V lost 5 bases, and 8 bases had no gene match. The CDR3 nucleotides read TGTGCCAGCAGTCGACAGGGCAGGCGAGAAAAACTGTTTTTT. Translating gives CASSRQGRREKLFF.

CDR3: CASSLDGLGGTEAFF. CDR3 DNA sequence: TGTGCCAGCAGCTTAGATGGTCTGGGGGGGACTGAAGCTTTCTTT. The chain is built from TRBV11-2 and TRBJ1-1, with D tentatively TRBD1 (5 bases). Deletions cut 0 bases from V and 5 bases from J, with 13 bases between. In germline, CDR1 is SGHAT, CDR2 FQNNGV. The CDR3 extends over 15 amino acids.

This chain joins TRBV9 and TRBJ2-7; tentatively, D is TRBD2 (5 bases). From germline, CDR1 is SGDLS and CDR2 YYNGEE. The CDR3 is 14 amino acids. V was pared by 2 bases and J by 5 bases, with 14 bases between. The CDR3: CASSVGGPGDEQYF. The CDR3 region has the DNA TGTGCCAGCAGCGTCGGTGGGCCCGGGGACGAGCAGTACTTC.

The gene calls are TRBV5-6 and TRBJ1-4, with 7 bases that match TRBD1. The germline V gene encodes CDR1 SGHDT and CDR2 YYEEEE. The CDR3 covers 15 residues. J was trimmed by 4 bases and V by 4 bases; bases with no gene match: 7. CDR3 coding DNA: TGTGCCAGCAGCACAGGGACAGTACTTAATGAAAAACTGTTTTTT. This encodes CASSTGTVLNEKLFF.

V and J are TRBV2 and TRBJ2-3, with D possibly being TRBD2 (6 bases). Trimming took 4 bases from V and 8 from J, leaving 13 bases between them. This CDR3 is 13 amino acids long. CDR1 is SNHLY and CDR2 is FYNNEI in the germline V gene. CDR3 coding DNA: TGTGCCAGCAGTGTAGGAGGGGACGGTACGCAGTATTTT. This gives the protein CASSVGGDGTQYF.

The CDR3 loop is CARTSKRESYEQYF. DNA for the CDR3: TGTGCCAGGACCTCGAAGCGGGAGAGCTACGAGCAGTACTTC. J is TRBJ2-7 and V is TRBV5-3, with 8 bases aligning to TRBD2. TRBV5-3 is labeled an ORF, and its function is uncertain. The CDR3 consists of 14 residues. V trimming: 8 bases; J trimming: 3 bases; junction bases outside the gene matches: 10.

The chain couples TRBV5-1 to TRBJ1-1; D gene ambiguous. CDR1 SGHRS and CDR2 YFSETQ come from the germline V gene. The CDR3 loop spans 15 amino acids. Trimming shortened V by 2 bases and J by 3 bases, and 14 bases separated the two germline ends. The CDR3 DNA reads TGCGCCAGCAGCTTCGAGGGCAGTATCCACACTGAAGCTTTCTTT. Residues: CASSFEGSIHTEAFF. Full variable domain (missing parts from reference TRBV5-1 and TRBJ1-1): KAGVTQTPRYLIKTRGQQVTLSCSPISGHRSVSWYQQTPGQGLQFLFEYFSETQRNKGNFPGRFSGRQFSNSRSEMNVSTLELGDSALYLCASSFEGSIHTEAFFGQGTRLTVV.

The chain carries TRBV27 and TRBJ2-6; D might be TRBD2 (6 bases). Trimming took off 3 bases at V and 1 base at J, with 16 bases between the two ends. The CDR3 has 18 amino acids. Looked up from germline, CDR1 is MNHEY and CDR2 is SMNVEV (reference sequence). CDR3 sequence: CASSFLSIGGSGANVLTF. CDR3 in DNA: TGTGCCAGCAGTTTCCTATCTATCGGGGGATCTGGGGCCAACGTCCTGACTTTC. Looking up the rest from reference TRBV27 and TRBJ2-6 gives the full variable domain: EAQVTQNPRYLITVTGKKLTVTCSQNMNHEYMSWYRQDPGLGLRQIYYSMNVEVTDKGDVPEGYKVSRKEKRNFPLILESPSPNQTSLYFCASSFLSIGGSGANVLTFGAGSRLTVL.

The rearrangement uses TRBV4-1 and TRBJ2-1; 10 bases are shared with TRBD2. Trimming took 4 bases from V and 2 from J; bases not matched to a gene: 5. Germline V gene data show CDR1 as MGHRA and CDR2 as YSYEKL. CDR3 length: 16 residues. The chain's CDR3 is CASSRESGGAYNEQFF. CDR3 nucleotides: TGCGCCAGCAGCCGGGAAAGCGGGGGGGCCTACAATGAGCAGTTCTTC.

The CDR3 bases are TGTGCCAGTAGTCGACCGGGACTAGGGGTCGAGGCCCAGTACTTC. Translated: CASSRPGLGVEAQYF. The chain has TRBV19 and TRBJ2-5; TRBD2 agrees at 8 bases. After removal of 5 bases from V and 9 bases from J, the junction contained 14 bases not matched to a gene. The CDR3 has 15 residues. Germline lookup yields CDR1 LNHDA and CDR2 SQIVND (reference sequence).

The CDR3 DNA follows: TGCGCCAGCAGCCCTTTCCCGGGACAGTTGAACACTGAAGCTTTCTTT. It encodes CASSPFPGQLNTEAFF. The chain uses TRBV4-1 and TRBJ1-1; TRBD1 matches at 7 bases. Germline V lookup: CDR1 MGHRA, CDR2 YSYEKL. The CDR3 is made up of 16 amino acids. V shed 4 bases and J 0 bases; nucleotides not matched to a gene: 8.

CDR3 amino acids: CASSRVFLAGGASNEQFF. CDR3 DNA: TGTGCCAGCAGCCGGGTCTTCCTAGCGGGGGGCGCGAGCAATGAGCAGTTCTTC. This chain links TRBV2 with TRBJ2-1; 11 bases match TRBD2. With V trimmed by 6 bases and J by 6 bases, 16 bases remained unmatched. Germline CDR1 is SNHLY and CDR2 is FYNNEI. This CDR3 contains 18 residues.

The rearrangement links TRBV11-2 to TRBJ2-7, with TRBD1 identical over 8 bases. Germline CDR1 is SGHAT and CDR2 is FQNNGV. J was trimmed by 3 bases and V by 5 bases; bases with no gene match: 15. This CDR3 is 17 amino acids long. The CDR3 sequence is CASSPGYKTGDFYEQYF. CDR3 nucleotide sequence: TGTGCCAGCAGCCCAGGTTATAAGACAGGGGACTTCTACGAGCAGTACTTC.

CDR3 DNA sequence: TGTGCCAGCAGCGATGGAGGGGACTCCTACAATGAGCAGTTCTTC. Residues: CASSDGGDSYNEQFF. The chain employs TRBV5-5 and TRBJ2-1, with D maybe TRBD2 (6 bases). Germline V lookup: CDR1 SGHKS, CDR2 YYEKEE (reference sequence). The CDR3 spans 15 residues. The ends were cut back, 4 bases at V and 0 bases at J, with 11 bases in the middle.

In DNA, the CDR3 is TGTGCCAGCAGCCTACAGGGGAGCACTGAAGCTTTCTTT. This sequence encodes CASSLQGSTEAFF. The chain joins TRBV5-4 to TRBJ1-1; 7 bases agree with TRBD1. This CDR3 is built from 13 residues. With V trimmed by 4 bases and J by 4 bases, 4 bases remained unmatched. CDR1 is SGHNT and CDR2 is YYREEE in the germline V gene (reference sequence). The variable domain in full, completed from reference TRBV5-4 and TRBJ1-1, reads ETGVTQSPTHLIKTRGQQVTLRCSSQSGHNTVSWYQQALGQGPQFIFQYYREEENGRGNFPPRFSGLQFPNYSSELNVNALELDDSALYLCASSLQGSTEAFFGQGTRLTVV.

The chain employs TRBV18 and TRBJ1-1; D gene unclear. The CDR3 extends over 13 amino acids. V was shortened by 0 bases and J by 5 bases, with 7 bases between the two germline ends. Germline V lookup: CDR1 KGHSH, CDR2 LQKENI. The chain's CDR3 is CASSPPGLTEAFF. The CDR3 coding sequence is TGTGCCAGCTCACCACCCGGTTTAACTGAAGCTTTCTTT.

V is TRBV24-1 and J is TRBJ1-2, with D possibly being TRBD1 (5 bases). Trimming stripped 11 bases from V and 8 bases from J, with 23 bases between. The CDR3 runs 14 residues. In germline, CDR1 is KGHDR, CDR2 SFDVKD. CDR3 DNA: TGTGCCATCCAAGGGTCCGGGGGAGATGGAGGCTACACCTTC. It encodes CAIQGSGGDGGYTF.